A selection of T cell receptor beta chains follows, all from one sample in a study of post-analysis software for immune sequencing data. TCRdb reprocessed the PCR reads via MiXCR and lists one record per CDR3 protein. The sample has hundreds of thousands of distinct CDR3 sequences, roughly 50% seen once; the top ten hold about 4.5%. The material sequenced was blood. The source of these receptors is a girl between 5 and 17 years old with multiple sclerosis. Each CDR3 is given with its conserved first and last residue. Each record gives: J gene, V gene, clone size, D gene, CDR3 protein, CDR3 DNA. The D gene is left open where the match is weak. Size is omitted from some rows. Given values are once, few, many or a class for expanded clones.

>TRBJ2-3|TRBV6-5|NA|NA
CASSVGTSTDTQYF
TGTGCCAGCAGCGTGGGCACTAGCACAGATACGCAGTATTTT
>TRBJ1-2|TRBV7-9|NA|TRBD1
CASSSLDRRNYGYTF
TGTGCCAGCAGTTCCCTGGACAGGCGGAACTATGGCTACACCTTC
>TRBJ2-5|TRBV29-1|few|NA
CSAAGPTQETQYF
TGCAGCGCTGCCGGGCCCACCCAAGAGACCCAGTACTTC
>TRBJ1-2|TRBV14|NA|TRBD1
CASSQRDSLGYTF
TGTGCCAGCAGCCAACGGGACAGCCTTGGCTACACCTTC
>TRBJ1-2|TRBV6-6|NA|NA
CASSYSGVGGSGYTF
TGTGCCAGCAGTTACAGCGGGGTAGGGGGTTCTGGCTACACCTTC
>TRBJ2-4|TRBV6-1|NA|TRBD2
CASSEPGGKGQNIQYF
TGTGCCAGCAGTGAACCGGGAGGGAAGGGTCAGAACATTCAGTACTTC
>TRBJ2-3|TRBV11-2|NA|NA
CASSLDQQSTDTQYF
TGTGCCAGCAGCTTAGATCAACAGAGCACAGACACGCAGTATTTT
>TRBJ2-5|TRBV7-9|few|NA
CASSLGGMKTQYF
TGTGCCAGCAGCTTAGGAGGGATGAAGACCCAGTACTTC
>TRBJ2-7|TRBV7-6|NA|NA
CASSLNSPSLPNYGQYF
TGTGCCAGCAGCTTAAATAGCCCGAGTCTCCCGAATTACGGGCAGTACTTC
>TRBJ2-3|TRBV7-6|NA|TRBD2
CASSPGLAGERDTQYF
TGTGCCAGCAGTCCTGGACTAGCGGGGGAGAGAGATACGCAGTATTTT
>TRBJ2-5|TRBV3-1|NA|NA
CASSQDRVEARTQYF
TGTGCCAGCAGCCAAGATCGGGTAGAGGCAAGGACCCAGTACTTC
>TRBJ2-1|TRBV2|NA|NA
CASSEWAASSYNEQFF
TGTGCCAGCAGTGAATGGGCAGCGAGCTCCTACAATGAGCAGTTCTTC
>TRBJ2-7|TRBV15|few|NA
CATGRVFGYEQYF
TGCGCCACAGGGAGGGTTTTCGGCTACGAGCAGTACTTC
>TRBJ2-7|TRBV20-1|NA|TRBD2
CSASSLAGAGEQYF
TGCAGTGCTAGTTCCCTAGCGGGAGCTGGCGAGCAGTACTTC
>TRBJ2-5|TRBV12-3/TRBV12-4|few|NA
CASTETTQGQEQYF
TGTGCCAGCACTGAGACCACACAGGGCCAGGAGCAGTACTTC
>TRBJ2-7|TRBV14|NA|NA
CASSQENYEQYF
TGTGCCAGCAGCCAAGAGAACTACGAGCAGTACTTC
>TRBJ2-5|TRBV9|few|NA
CASSVDPGDRRGETQYF
TGTGCCAGCAGCGTAGATCCTGGGGACAGGCGGGGGGAGACCCAGTACTTC
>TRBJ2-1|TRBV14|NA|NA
CASSQLVGSYNEQFF
TGTGCCAGCAGCCAACTGGTGGGCTCCTACAATGAGCAGTTCTTC
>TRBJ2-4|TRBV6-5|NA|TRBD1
CASSHAGTGVVGKNIQYF
TGTGCCAGCAGTCACGCCGGGACAGGGGTTGTGGGCAAAAACATTCAGTACTTC
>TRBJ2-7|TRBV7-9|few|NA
CASSLSLREQYF
TGTGCCAGCAGCTTAAGTTTGCGAGAGCAGTACTTC
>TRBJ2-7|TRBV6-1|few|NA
CASSQDLLEGTYEQYF
TGTGCCAGCAGTCAAGACCTTCTAGAGGGCACCTACGAGCAGTACTTC
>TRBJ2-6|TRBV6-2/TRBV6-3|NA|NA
CASSYRGTGANVLTF
TGTGCCAGCAGTTACAGGGGAACTGGGGCCAACGTCCTGACTTTC
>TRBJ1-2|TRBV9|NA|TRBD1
CASSVAGGTGAKDGYTF
TGTGCCAGCAGCGTAGCCGGGGGGACAGGGGCGAAGGATGGCTACACCTTC
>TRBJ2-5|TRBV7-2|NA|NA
CASSPGTQQYF
TGTGCCAGCAGCCCCGGGACACAGCAGTACTTC
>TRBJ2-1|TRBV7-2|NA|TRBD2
CASRLAGGPDEQFF
TGTGCCAGCAGATTAGCGGGGGGGCCTGATGAGCAGTTCTTC
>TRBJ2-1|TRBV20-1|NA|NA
CSVRGSSYNEQFF
TGCAGTGTTAGGGGGAGCTCCTACAATGAGCAGTTCTTC
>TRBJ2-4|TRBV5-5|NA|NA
CASSLVADIQYF
TGTGCCAGCAGCTTGGTGGCGGACATTCAGTACTTC
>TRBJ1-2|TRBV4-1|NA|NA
CASSQPQDIYYGYTF
TGCGCCAGCAGCCAACCTCAGGACATATACTATGGCTACACCTTC
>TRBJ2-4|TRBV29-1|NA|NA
CSVGQAENIQYF
TGCAGCGTAGGGCAAGCCGAAAACATTCAGTACTTC
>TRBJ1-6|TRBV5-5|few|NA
CASSLYGERSPLHF
TGTGCCAGCAGCTTGTACGGGGAACGCTCACCCCTCCACTTT
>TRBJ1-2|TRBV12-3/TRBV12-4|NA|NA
CASSLQMNYGYTF
TGTGCCAGCAGTTTACAGATGAACTATGGCTACACCTTC
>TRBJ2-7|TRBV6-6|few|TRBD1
CASSPTGTAPFYEQYF
TGTGCCAGCAGTCCGACCGGGACAGCCCCCTTTTACGAGCAGTACTTC
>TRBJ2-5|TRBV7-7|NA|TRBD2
CASSLRLTGGETQYF
TGTGCCAGCAGCTTAAGACTTACGGGGGGAGAGACCCAGTACTTC
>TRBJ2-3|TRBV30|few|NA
CAWSVRTSTDTQYF
TGTGCCTGGAGTGTTAGGACTAGCACAGATACGCAGTATTTT
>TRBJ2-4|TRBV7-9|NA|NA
CASSLAGTSHIQYF
TGTGCCAGCAGCTTAGCCGGGACAAGCCACATTCAGTACTTC
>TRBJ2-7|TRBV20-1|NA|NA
CSARDTAPSSYEQYF
TGCAGTGCTAGAGATACGGCTCCTAGCTCCTACGAGCAGTACTTC
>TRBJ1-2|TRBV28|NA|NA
CASSLGSTVNYGHTF
TGTGCCAGCAGTTTAGGGTCGACAGTTAACTATGGCCACACCTTC
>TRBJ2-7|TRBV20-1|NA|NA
CSARRMPYEQYF
TGCAGTGCTAGAAGGATGCCCTACGAGCAGTACTTC
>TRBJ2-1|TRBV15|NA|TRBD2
CATSKASGLAYNEQFF
TGTGCCACCAGCAAGGCTAGCGGCCTGGCGTACAATGAGCAGTTCTTC
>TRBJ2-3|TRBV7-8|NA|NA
CASSPSVQRSPSTDTQYF
TGTGCCAGCAGCCCGTCGGTTCAGAGGTCTCCTAGCACAGATACGCAGTATTTT
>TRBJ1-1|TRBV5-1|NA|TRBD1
CASSLARQGDEAFF
TGCGCCAGCAGCTTGGCCAGACAGGGAGATGAAGCTTTCTTT
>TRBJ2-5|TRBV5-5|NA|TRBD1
CASSSGTEEETQYF
TGTGCCAGCAGCTCCGGGACAGAAGAAGAGACCCAGTACTTC
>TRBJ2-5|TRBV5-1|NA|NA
CASGLQGPKRRKQYF
TGCGCCAGCGGCTTGCAAGGCCCAAAGCGAAGGAAGCAGTACTTC
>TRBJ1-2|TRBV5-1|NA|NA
CASSLGTVYGYTF
TGCGCCAGCAGCTTGGGGACGGTTTATGGCTACACCTTC
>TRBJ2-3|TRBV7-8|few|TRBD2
CASSLGFGVGLASTDTQYF
TGTGCCAGCAGCTTAGGATTCGGGGTGGGACTAGCGTCAACAGATACGCAGTATTTT
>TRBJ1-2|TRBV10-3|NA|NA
CAIGGVATYGYTF
TGTGCCATCGGCGGGGTGGCTACTTATGGCTACACCTTC
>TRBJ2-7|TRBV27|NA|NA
CATRGSTISYEQYF
TGTGCCACCAGGGGAAGCACTATCTCCTACGAGCAGTACTTC
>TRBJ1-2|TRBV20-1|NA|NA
CSARGGASGYGYTF
TGCAGTGCTAGAGGTGGTGCGAGCGGCTATGGCTACACCTTC
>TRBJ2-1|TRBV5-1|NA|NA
CASRKDNEQFF
TGCGCCAGCCGAAAAGACAATGAGCAGTTCTTC
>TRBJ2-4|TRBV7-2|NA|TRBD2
CASSPRGGTPTLAKNIQYF
TGTGCCAGCAGCCCCCGGGGAGGGACTCCGACCCTAGCCAAAAACATTCAGTACTTC
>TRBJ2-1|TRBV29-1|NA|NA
CSVEEGSNEQFF
TGCAGCGTTGAAGAGGGAAGTAATGAGCAGTTCTTC
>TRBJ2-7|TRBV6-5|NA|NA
CASNPRGHEQYF
TGTGCCAGCAACCCTAGGGGACACGAGCAGTACTTC
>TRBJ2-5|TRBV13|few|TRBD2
CASSQVGLAGGPSETQYF
TGTGCCAGCAGCCAGGTGGGACTAGCGGGAGGGCCCTCAGAGACCCAGTACTTC
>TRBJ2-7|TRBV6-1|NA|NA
CASRTAEEYF
TGTGCCAGCAGAACAGCGGAGGAGTACTTC
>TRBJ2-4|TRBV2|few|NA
CASNLQGLGENIQYF
TGTGCCAGCAACCTCCAGGGGTTGGGAGAAAACATTCAGTACTTC
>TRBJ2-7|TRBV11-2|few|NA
CASSLFWAYEQYF
TGTGCCAGCAGCTTATTCTGGGCCTACGAGCAGTACTTC
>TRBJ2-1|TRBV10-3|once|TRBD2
CAIRAFHGTSGSNEQFF
TGTGCCATCAGAGCTTTCCACGGGACTAGCGGTAGTAATGAGCAGTTCTTC
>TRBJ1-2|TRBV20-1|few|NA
CSARIHREDYGYTF
TGCAGTGCTAGGATCCACAGGGAGGACTATGGCTACACCTTC
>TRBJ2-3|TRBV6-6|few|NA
CASSYVGGGTDTQYF
TGTGCCAGCAGTTACGTGGGAGGGGGTACAGATACGCAGTATTTT
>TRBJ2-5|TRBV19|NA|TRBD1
CASSIQGAQEQYF
TGTGCCAGTAGTATACAGGGGGCTCAGGAGCAGTACTTC